One sample yielded the 8 T cell receptor beta chains listed below, sequenced in a study of blood T cell repertoires in COVID-19. The method was immunoSEQ multiplex PCR; TCRdb's version includes in-frame clones alone and lacks a portion of them. Of fewer than 500,000 clones listed, 70% to 90% are singletons. Sequenced sample: PBMCs or T cells enriched from blood (not recorded which). Receptor source: a woman aged 18-29 years with acute COVID-19.

V usage is TRBV7-9 and J usage is TRBJ2-1, with 11 bases identical to TRBD2. V gave up 0 bases and J gave up 5 bases; unmatched junction bases: 3. CDR1 SEHNR and CDR2 FQNEAQ come from the germline V gene (reference sequence). The CDR3 length is 16 residues. The CDR3 here is CASSLAGLAANNEQFF. DNA for the CDR3: TGTGCCAGCAGCTTAGCGGGACTAGCGGCCAACAATGAGCAGTTCTTC.

The rearrangement links TRBV6-5 to TRBJ2-7, with unresolved D. Trimming removed 6 bases at V and 3 bases at J, with 9 bases between. Germline CDR1 is MNHEY and CDR2 is SVGAGI. The CDR3 runs 12 residues. The CDR3 is CASRATLYEQYF. The CDR3 bases are TGTGCCAGCAGGGCAACCCTCTACGAGCAGTACTTC.

The genes are TRBV2 and TRBJ1-6; 7 bases are shared with TRBD1. Germline lookup yields CDR1 SNHLY and CDR2 FYNNEI. The CDR3 sequence is 14 residues long. The V segment lost 4 bases and the J segment 10 bases; nucleotides outside the gene matches: 7. DNA of the CDR3: TGTGCCAGCAGTGGGGGGACAGAGAGGTCACCCCTCCACTTT. Amino acids: CASSGGTERSPLHF.

The count of this clone is one. The chain employs TRBV11-2 and TRBJ1-1; 9 nucleotides match TRBD1. Germline assignment: CDR1 SGHAT and CDR2 FQNNGV. The CDR3 runs to 15 residues. J lost 4 bases, V lost 6 bases, and 9 bases had no gene match. CDR3 amino acids: CASSYHRGRGTEAFF. Written as DNA, the CDR3 is TGTGCCAGCAGTTACCACAGGGGGCGCGGCACTGAAGCTTTCTTT.

This clone appeared once. This chain connects TRBV11-1 to TRBJ2-5; weak D call: TRBD1 (6 bases). Germline V lookup: CDR1 SGHAT, CDR2 FQDESV (reference sequence). The germline V and J ends were trimmed by 3 bases and 5 bases, with 13 bases remaining between them. CDR3 length: 14 residues. The CDR3 region is CASSFQGPSETQYF. DNA for the CDR3: TGTGCCAGCAGCTTTCAGGGGCCGAGCGAGACCCAGTACTTC.

This chain connects TRBV27 to TRBJ2-5; TRBD1 agrees at 12 bases. The trim removed 0 bases at V and 6 bases at J, leaving 2 bases unmatched. The CDR3 sequence is 15 residues long. The germline gives CDR1 MNHEY, CDR2 SMNVEV (reference sequence). The chain's CDR3 is CASSLSRDRGQTQYF. The DNA for the CDR3 is TGTGCCAGCAGTTTATCCCGGGACAGGGGGCAGACCCAGTACTTC.

J is TRBJ2-1 and V is TRBV20-1; maybe TRBD1 (6 bases). Germline assignment: CDR1 DFQATT and CDR2 SNEGSKA (reference sequence). V was cut by 3 bases and J by 7 bases, with 16 bases left in between. The CDR3 runs 14 residues. CDR3 nucleotide sequence: TGCAGTGCTAGTTTGGGGGCCCTCCAGAATGAGCAGTTCTTC. This codes for CSASLGALQNEQFF.

The chain couples TRBV5-1 to TRBJ2-3, with a weak D call TRBD2 (5 bases). The germline CDR1 and CDR2 sequences are SGHRS and YFSETQ. V was shortened by 6 bases and J by 2 bases, with 7 bases between the two germline ends. This CDR3 has 12 residues. The CDR3 coding sequence is TGCGCCAGCATGAGGGACACAGATACGCAGTATTTT. Residues: CASMRDTDTQYF.